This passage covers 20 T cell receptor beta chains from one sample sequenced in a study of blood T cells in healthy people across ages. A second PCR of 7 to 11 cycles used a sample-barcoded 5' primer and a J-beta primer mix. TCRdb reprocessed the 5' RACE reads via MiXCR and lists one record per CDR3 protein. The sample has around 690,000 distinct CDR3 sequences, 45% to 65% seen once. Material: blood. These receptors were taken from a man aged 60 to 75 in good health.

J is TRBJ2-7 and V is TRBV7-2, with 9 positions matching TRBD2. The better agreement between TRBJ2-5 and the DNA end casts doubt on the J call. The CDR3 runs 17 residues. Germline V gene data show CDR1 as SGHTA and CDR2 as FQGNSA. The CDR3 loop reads CASSLVWLAGKGETQYF. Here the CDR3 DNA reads TGTGCCAGCAGCTTAGTTTGGCTAGCGGGAAAAGGGGAGACCCAGTACTTC.

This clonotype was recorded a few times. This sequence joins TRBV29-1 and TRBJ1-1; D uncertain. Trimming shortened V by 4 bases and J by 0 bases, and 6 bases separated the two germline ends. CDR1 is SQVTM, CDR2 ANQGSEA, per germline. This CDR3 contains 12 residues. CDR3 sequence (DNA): TGCAGCGTTGGCCAGATGAACACTGAAGCTTTCTTT. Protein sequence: CSVGQMNTEAFF.

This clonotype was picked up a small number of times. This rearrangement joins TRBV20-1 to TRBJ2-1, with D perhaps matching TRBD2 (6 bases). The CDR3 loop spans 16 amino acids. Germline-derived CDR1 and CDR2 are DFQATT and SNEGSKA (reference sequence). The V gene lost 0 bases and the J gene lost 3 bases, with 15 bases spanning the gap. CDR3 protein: CSARESTGTFYNEQFF. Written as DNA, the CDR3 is TGCAGTGCTAGAGAGAGCACCGGGACTTTCTACAATGAGCAGTTCTTC.

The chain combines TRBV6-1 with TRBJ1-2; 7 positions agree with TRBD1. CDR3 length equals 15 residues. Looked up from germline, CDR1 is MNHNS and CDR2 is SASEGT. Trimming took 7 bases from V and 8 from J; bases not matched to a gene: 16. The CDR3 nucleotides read TGTGCCAGCATCCCCGGGACAGTCAACTATGGAGGCTACACCTTC. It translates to CASIPGTVNYGGYTF.

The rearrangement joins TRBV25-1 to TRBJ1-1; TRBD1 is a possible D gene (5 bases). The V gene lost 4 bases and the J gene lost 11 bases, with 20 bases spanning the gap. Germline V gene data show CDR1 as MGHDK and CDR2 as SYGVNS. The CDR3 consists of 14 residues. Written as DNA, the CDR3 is TGTGCCAGCAGTGGCCCCGTCTCCAGGGCTCGGGCTTTCTTT. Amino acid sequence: CASSGPVSRARAFF.

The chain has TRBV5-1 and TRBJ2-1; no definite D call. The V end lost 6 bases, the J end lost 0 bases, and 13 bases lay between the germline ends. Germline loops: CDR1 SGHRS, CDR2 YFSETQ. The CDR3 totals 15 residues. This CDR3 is CASTETPSSYNEQFF. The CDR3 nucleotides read TGCGCCAGCACCGAAACTCCGAGCTCCTACAATGAGCAGTTCTTC.

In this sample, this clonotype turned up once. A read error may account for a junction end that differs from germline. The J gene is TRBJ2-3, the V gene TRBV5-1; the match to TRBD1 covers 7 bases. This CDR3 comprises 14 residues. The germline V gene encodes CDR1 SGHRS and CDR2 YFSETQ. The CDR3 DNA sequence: TGCGCCGGCAGCCTAGGACAGGTGACAGACACGCAGTATTTT. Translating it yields CAGSLGQVTDTQYF.

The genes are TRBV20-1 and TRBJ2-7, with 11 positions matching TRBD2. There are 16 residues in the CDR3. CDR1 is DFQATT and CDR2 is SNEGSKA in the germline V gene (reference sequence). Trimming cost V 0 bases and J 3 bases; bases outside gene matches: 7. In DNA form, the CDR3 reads TGCAGTGCTAGAGATCGTCTACTAGCGGGAGACTACGAGCAGTACTTC. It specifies CSARDRLLAGDYEQYF.

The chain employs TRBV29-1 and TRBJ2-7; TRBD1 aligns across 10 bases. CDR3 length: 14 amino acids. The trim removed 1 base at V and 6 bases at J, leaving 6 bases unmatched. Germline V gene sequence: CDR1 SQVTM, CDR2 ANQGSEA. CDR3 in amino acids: CSVEGDRGPGEQYF. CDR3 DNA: TGCAGCGTTGAAGGAGACAGGGGGCCGGGCGAGCAGTACTTC.

CDR3 nucleotide sequence: TGTGCCAGCAGCAGACGGGACAGGGACGAGCAGTACTTC. Translating it yields CASSRRDRDEQYF. The chain combines TRBV3-1 with TRBJ2-7; 9 bases align to TRBD1. The CDR3 runs 13 residues. Unmatched junction bases numbered 4, after V lost 5 bases and J lost 5 bases. Germline lookup yields CDR1 LGHDT and CDR2 YNNKEL (reference sequence).

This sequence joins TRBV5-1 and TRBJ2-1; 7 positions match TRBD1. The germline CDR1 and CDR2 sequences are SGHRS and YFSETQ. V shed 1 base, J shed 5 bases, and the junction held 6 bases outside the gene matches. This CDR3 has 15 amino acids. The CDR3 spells CASSLRGQANNEQFF. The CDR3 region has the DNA TGCGCCAGCAGCTTGAGGGGGCAGGCTAACAATGAGCAGTTCTTC.

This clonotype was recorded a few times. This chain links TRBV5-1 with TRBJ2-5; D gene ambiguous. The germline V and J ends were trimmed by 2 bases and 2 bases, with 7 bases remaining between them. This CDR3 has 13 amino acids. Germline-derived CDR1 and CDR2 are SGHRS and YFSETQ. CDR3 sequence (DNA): TGCGCCAGCAGCTTTGCCCTGCAAGAGACCCAGTACTTC. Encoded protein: CASSFALQETQYF. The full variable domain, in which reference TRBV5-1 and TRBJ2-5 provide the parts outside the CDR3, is KAGVTQTPRYLIKTRGQQVTLSCSPISGHRSVSWYQQTPGQGLQFLFEYFSETQRNKGNFPGRFSGRQFSNSRSEMNVSTLELGDSALYLCASSFALQETQYFGPGTRLLVL.

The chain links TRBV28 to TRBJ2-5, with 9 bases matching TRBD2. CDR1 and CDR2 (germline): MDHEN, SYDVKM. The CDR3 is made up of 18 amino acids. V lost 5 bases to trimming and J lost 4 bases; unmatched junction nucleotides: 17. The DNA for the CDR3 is TGTGCCAGCAGTGCAGTGGCTAGCGGGGACCATCCTCGAGAGACCCAGTACTTC. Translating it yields CASSAVASGDHPRETQYF. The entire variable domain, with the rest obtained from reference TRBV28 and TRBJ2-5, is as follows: DVKVTQSSRYLVKRTGEKVFLECVQDMDHENMFWYRQDPGLGLRLIYFSYDVKMKEKGDIPEGYSVSREKKERFSLILESASTNQTSMYLCASSAVASGDHPRETQYFGPGTRLLVL.

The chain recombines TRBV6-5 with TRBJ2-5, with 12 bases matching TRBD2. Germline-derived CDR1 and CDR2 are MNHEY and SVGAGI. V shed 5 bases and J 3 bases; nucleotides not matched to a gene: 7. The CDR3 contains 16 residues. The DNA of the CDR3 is TGTGCCAGCAGTCCCCAACTAGCGGGGGGTGAAGAGACCCAGTACTTC. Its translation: CASSPQLAGGEETQYF.

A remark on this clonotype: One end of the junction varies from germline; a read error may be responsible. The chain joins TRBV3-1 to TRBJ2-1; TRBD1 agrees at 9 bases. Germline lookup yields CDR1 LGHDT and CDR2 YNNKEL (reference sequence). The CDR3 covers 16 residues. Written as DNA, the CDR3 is TGTACCAGCAGACCAACAGGGACAGGGTACTACAATGAGCAGTTCTTC. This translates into CTSRPTGTGYYNEQFF.

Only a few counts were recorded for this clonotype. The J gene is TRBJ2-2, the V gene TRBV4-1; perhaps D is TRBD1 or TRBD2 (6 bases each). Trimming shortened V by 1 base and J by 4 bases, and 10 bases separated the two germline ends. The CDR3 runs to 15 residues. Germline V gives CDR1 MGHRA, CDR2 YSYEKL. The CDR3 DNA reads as TGCGCCAGCAGCCAAGCGGGGGCGGGCACCGGGGAGCTGTTTTTT. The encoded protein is CASSQAGAGTGELFF.

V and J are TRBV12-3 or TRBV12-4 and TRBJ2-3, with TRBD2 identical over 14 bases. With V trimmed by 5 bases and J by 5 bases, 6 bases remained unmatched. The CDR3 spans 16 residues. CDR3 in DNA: TGTGCCAGCAGTACTGGACTAGCGGGAGGAGGAGATACGCAGTATTTT. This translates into CASSTGLAGGGDTQYF.

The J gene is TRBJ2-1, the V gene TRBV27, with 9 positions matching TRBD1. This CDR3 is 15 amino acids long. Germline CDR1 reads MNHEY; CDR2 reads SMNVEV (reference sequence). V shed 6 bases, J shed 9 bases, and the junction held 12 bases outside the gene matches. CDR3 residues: CASRHRGQGSGEQFF. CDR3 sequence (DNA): TGTGCCAGCAGACACCGGGGACAGGGTTCCGGTGAGCAGTTCTTC.

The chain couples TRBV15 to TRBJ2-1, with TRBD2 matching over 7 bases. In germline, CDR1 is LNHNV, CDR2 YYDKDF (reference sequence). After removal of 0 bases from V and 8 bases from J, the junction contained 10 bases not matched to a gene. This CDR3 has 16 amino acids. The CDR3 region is CATSRDSGGTRDEQFF. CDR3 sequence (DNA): TGTGCCACCAGCAGAGATTCGGGGGGTACCAGGGATGAGCAGTTCTTC.

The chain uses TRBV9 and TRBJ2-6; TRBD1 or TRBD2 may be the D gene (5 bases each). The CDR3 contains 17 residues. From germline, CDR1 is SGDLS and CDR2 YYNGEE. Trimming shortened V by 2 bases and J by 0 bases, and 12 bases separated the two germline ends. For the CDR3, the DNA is TGTGCCAGCAGCGTGGGGGTGGTAGCCTCTGGGGCCAACGTCCTGACTTTC. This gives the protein CASSVGVVASGANVLTF.